This record concerns one T cell receptor beta chain sequence. Its antigen is unidentified. The sample belongs to a study of blood T cells in healthy people across ages. Study-level points and caveats: Strongly correlated with naive T cell percentage was TCR beta diversity.

Combining a sample-barcoded 5' primer with a J-beta primer mix, a second PCR ran for roughly 7 to 12 cycles. The study obtained at least 2.5 million CDR3-containing paired-end reads from every sample. Using its own MiXCR run on the 5' RACE reads, TCRdb lists one record per CDR3 protein. The sample has 450,000 to 700,000 distinct CDR3 sequences, about 25% seen once. The CDR3 totals 15 residues. Trimming cost V 1 base and J 5 bases; bases outside gene matches: 4. Germline CDR1 MNHEY, CDR2 SVGEGT. Individuals who donated were healthy Caucasians from Russia aged 6 to 90. Donors each provided about 9.5 milliliters of peripheral blood.

The gene calls are TRBV6-2 or TRBV6-3 and TRBJ2-5; 10 nucleotides agree with TRBD2. Specimen: blood. The TCR comes from an older woman in good health. The CDR3 DNA sequence: TGTGCCAGCAGTTACTTGGGACTAGCGAGTGAGACCCAGTACTTC. It encodes CASSYLGLASETQYF.